Presented here are 22 T cell receptor beta chains from one specimen sequenced in a study of glioma-infiltrating T cells after dendritic cell vaccination. Method: immunoSEQ multiplex PCR; TCRdb's copy keeps in-frame clones and lacks some. Altogether tens of thousands of clones are present, 81% being singletons, with the ten largest covering approximately 2.1%. This sample's time point: after dendritic cell vaccination, including at tumor progression/relapse. The material was blood, obtained after dendritic cell vaccination. The receptors were gathered from a human donor with glioblastoma.

The gene calls are TRBV2 and TRBJ1-2, with TRBD1 as a possible D gene (6 bases). V was shortened by 6 bases and J by 1 base, with 15 bases between the two germline ends. The germline gives CDR1 SNHLY, CDR2 FYNNEI. CDR3 size: 15 residues. The chain's CDR3 is CASRVQGLSNYGYTF. The CDR3 nucleotides read TGTGCCAGCAGAGTCCAGGGGTTGAGTAACTATGGCTACACCTTC.

The chain combines TRBV7-3 with TRBJ2-1; 12 nucleotides match TRBD1. CDR3 length: 16 residues. From germline, CDR1 is SGHTA and CDR2 FQGTGA. With 5 bases clipped from V and 5 bases from J, the junction kept 7 bases outside the gene matches. The CDR3 bases are TGTGCCAGCAGCACTCCGGGACAGGGGGCCCACAATGAGCAGTTCTTC. It specifies CASSTPGQGAHNEQFF.

The chain joins TRBV7-2 to TRBJ2-3, with D maybe TRBD1 (6 bases). The CDR3 consists of 13 residues. CDR1 and CDR2 (germline): SGHTA, FQGNSA. Trimming took 5 bases from V and 0 from J, leaving 6 bases between them. CDR3 sequence reads: CASSTGSTDTQYF. Here the CDR3 DNA reads TGTGCCAGCAGCACAGGGAGCACAGATACGCAGTATTTT.

The chain has TRBV19 and TRBJ2-7; tentatively, D is TRBD1 (8 bases). Trimming left V 0 bases short and J 7 bases short, with 19 bases between. The CDR3 sequence is 16 residues long. Germline loops: CDR1 LNHDA, CDR2 SQIVND (reference sequence). CDR3 loop: CASSIDSRTGREEQYF. The CDR3 region has the DNA TGTGCCAGTAGTATAGATTCGCGGACAGGGCGGGAGGAGCAGTACTTC.

The chain has TRBV6-5 and TRBJ1-4, with TRBD1 identical over 7 bases. After removal of 6 bases from V and 7 bases from J, the junction contained 5 bases not matched to a gene. Germline CDR1 is MNHEY and CDR2 is SVGAGI. The CDR3 loop spans 13 amino acids. In DNA, the CDR3 is TGTGCCAGCAGACGACAGGGTATTGAAAAACTGTTTTTT. It encodes CASRRQGIEKLFF.

The chain carries TRBV7-2 and TRBJ2-2; 9 nucleotides agree with TRBD2. The ends lost 3 bases at V and 3 bases at J; junction bases unmatched: 2. The germline gives CDR1 SGHTA, CDR2 FQGNSA. The CDR3 spans 15 residues. The CDR3 sequence is CASSLTSGYTGELFF. In nucleotides, the CDR3 is TGTGCCAGCAGCTTGACTAGCGGATACACCGGGGAGCTGTTTTTT.

This clone was detected only once. The V call is TRBV6-5, the J call TRBJ1-1; tentative D call: TRBD1 (5 bases). Germline CDR1 and CDR2: MNHEY and SVGAGI. The CDR3 is made up of 15 amino acids. Deletions cut 5 bases from V and 7 bases from J, with 20 bases between. The CDR3 DNA reads TGTGCCAGCAGTCCGGGCCCGATGGGGAGGGGTGAAGCTTTCTTT. It yields the protein CASSPGPMGRGEAFF.

This clone was picked up a small number of times. This chain links TRBV7-2 with TRBJ1-2, with TRBD1 as a possible D gene (5 bases). CDR3 length: 14 residues. In germline, CDR1 is SGHTA, CDR2 FQGNSA. Between the trimmed V and J ends, which lost 1 base and 3 bases, there was a span of 9 bases. The DNA for the CDR3 is TGTGCCAGCAGCTTAGGACAGAACCACTATGGCTACACCTTC. Translated, it gives CASSLGQNHYGYTF. The full variable domain, rest sourced from reference TRBV7-2 and TRBJ1-2, is GAGVSQSPSNKVTEKGKDVELRCDPISGHTALYWYRQSLGQGLEFLIYFQGNSAPDKSGLPSDRFSAERTGGSVSTLTIQRTQQEDSAVYLCASSLGQNHYGYTFGSGTRLTVV.

CDR3 sequence: CASRGRQGGQPQHF. CDR3 nucleotide sequence: TGTGCCAGCAGGGGGCGGCAGGGCGGTCAGCCCCAGCATTTT. The chain couples TRBV2 to TRBJ1-5, with D possibly matching TRBD1 (5 bases). This CDR3 has 14 amino acids. V was shortened by 6 bases and J by 6 bases, with 15 bases between the two germline ends. Germline V gives CDR1 SNHLY, CDR2 FYNNEI. The whole variable domain, remainder taken from reference TRBV2 and TRBJ1-5, is EPEVTQTPSHQVTQMGQEVILRCVPISNHLYFYWYRQILGQKVEFLVSFYNNEISEKSEIFDDQFSVERPDGSNFTLKIRSTKLEDSAMYFCASRGRQGGQPQHFGDGTRLSIL.

The CDR3 DNA is TGCGCCAGCACCCTCGGGACTAGCGGTGAGCAGTACTTC. Its protein is CASTLGTSGEQYF. The V gene is TRBV5-1, the J gene TRBJ2-7; TRBD2 agrees at 11 bases. The CDR3 runs to 13 residues. The ends lost 6 bases at V and 7 bases at J; junction bases unmatched: 6. From germline, CDR1 is SGHRS and CDR2 YFSETQ.

This clone was observed a few times. V usage is TRBV4-1 and J usage is TRBJ2-2, with 11 bases that match TRBD2. The germline gives CDR1 MGHRA, CDR2 YSYEKL. The CDR3 runs to 19 residues. V trimming: 3 bases; J trimming: 2 bases; junction bases outside the gene matches: 11. DNA for the CDR3: TGCGCCAGCAGCCAGCCGCCCCTAGCGGGGGGCGCTAACACCGGGGAGCTGTTTTTT. It translates to CASSQPPLAGGANTGELFF.

This chain links TRBV5-1 with TRBJ2-1; 9 nucleotides align to TRBD2. After removal of 5 bases from V and 10 bases from J, the junction contained 13 bases not matched to a gene. Germline values: CDR1 SGHRS, CDR2 YFSETQ. This CDR3 contains 15 residues. Here the CDR3 reads CASRNVGGGAGEQFF. The CDR3 bases are TGCGCCAGCAGGAACGTAGGCGGGGGGGCGGGGGAGCAGTTCTTC.

This sequence joins TRBV5-4 and TRBJ2-5; D gene ambiguous. Germline loops: CDR1 SGHNT, CDR2 YYREEE (reference sequence). Trimming took off 5 bases at V and 1 base at J, with 9 bases between the two ends. The CDR3 has 13 amino acids. Here the CDR3 DNA reads TGTGCCAGCAGGCCTGCGGCCCAAGAGACCCAGTACTTC. This translates into CASRPAAQETQYF. Together with reference TRBV5-4 and TRBJ2-5, the CDR3 gives the full variable domain: ETGVTQSPTHLIKTRGQQVTLRCSSQSGHNTVSWYQQALGQGPQFIFQYYREEENGRGNFPPRFSGLQFPNYSSELNVNALELDDSALYLCASRPAAQETQYFGPGTRLLVL.

This chain links TRBV5-1 with TRBJ2-3; 8 bases are a match to TRBD2. Unmatched junction bases numbered 12, after V lost 4 bases and J lost 2 bases. CDR1 is SGHRS and CDR2 is YFSETQ in the germline V gene. The CDR3 covers 17 residues. The CDR3: CASSLKTSVYSTDTQYF. The CDR3 DNA reads TGCGCCAGCAGCCTGAAGACTAGCGTGTATTCCACAGATACGCAGTATTTT.

The chain has TRBV2 and TRBJ2-1; tentative D call: TRBD2 (6 bases). Germline-derived CDR1 and CDR2 are SNHLY and FYNNEI. With 3 bases removed from V and 6 bases from J, the gap between germline ends came to 12 bases. The CDR3 has 14 residues. CDR3 DNA sequence: TGTGCCAGCAGTGACGGGAGTTTGGCCAATGAGCAGTTCTTC. It encodes CASSDGSLANEQFF.

This sequence joins TRBV10-3 and TRBJ2-7; a weak D match, TRBD2 (6 bases). Germline loops: CDR1 ENHRY, CDR2 SYGVKD. The CDR3 has 13 residues. Trimming removed 4 bases at V and 4 bases at J, with 11 bases between. DNA for the CDR3: TGTGCCATCAGTGCGGGGGTGGGTTACGAGCAGTACGTC. Protein product: CAISAGVGYEQYV.

This clone was detected once. The J gene is TRBJ2-1, the V gene TRBV5-1; tentatively, D is TRBD2 (6 bases). CDR3 length: 15 residues. Germline CDR1 reads SGHRS; CDR2 reads YFSETQ. V was cut by 5 bases and J by 7 bases, with 19 bases left in between. CDR3 bases: TGCGCCAGCAGACTTCTGGGGCAGGGAGGAAATGAGCAGTTCTTC. Translated: CASRLLGQGGNEQFF. The variable domain in full, completed from reference TRBV5-1 and TRBJ2-1, reads KAGVTQTPRYLIKTRGQQVTLSCSPISGHRSVSWYQQTPGQGLQFLFEYFSETQRNKGNFPGRFSGRQFSNSRSEMNVSTLELGDSALYLCASRLLGQGGNEQFFGPGTRLTVL.

Worth noting for this clone: Given the absence of the conserved phenylalanine or tryptophan at the CDR3 end, a read error is likely. Because the CDR3's place on the DNA is in doubt, the DNA is left out and the CDR3 is given as listed by TCRdb. This chain joins TRBV5-4 and TRBJ2-3; the D call TRBD2 from the table was never checked on the DNA. Looked up from germline, CDR1 is SGHNT and CDR2 is YYREEE (reference sequence). A total of 12 residues make up the CDR3, ends included. CDR3 sequence reads: CASSSGGAGILS.

The rearrangement links TRBV19 to TRBJ1-1; possible D gene TRBD1, 5 bases. This CDR3 comprises 16 residues. V lost 3 bases, J lost 4 bases, and 18 bases lay in between. Germline-derived CDR1 and CDR2 are LNHDA and SQIVND (reference sequence). In nucleotides, the CDR3 is TGTGCCAGTAGTATGGGGCGGGACCCCGGAGGCACTGAAGCTTTCTTT. Its protein product is CASSMGRDPGGTEAFF.

V usage is TRBV30 and J usage is TRBJ1-4; no clear D. The ends were cut back, 0 bases at V and 4 bases at J, with 3 bases in the middle. The CDR3 is 12 amino acids. CDR1 and CDR2 (germline): GTSNPN, SVGIG (reference sequence). CDR3 loop: CAWSVYNEKLFF. Here the CDR3 DNA reads TGTGCCTGGAGTGTATATAATGAAAAACTGTTTTTT.

The rearrangement joins TRBV6-1 to TRBJ1-1, with 7 bases lining up with TRBD1. Germline loops: CDR1 MNHNS, CDR2 SASEGT. With 2 bases clipped from V and 5 bases from J, the junction kept 2 bases outside the gene matches. CDR3 length: 13 residues. The CDR3 nucleotides read TGTGCCAGCAGTGAAAGGGGGCGGACTGAAGCTTTCTTT. Its protein product is CASSERGRTEAFF.

This chain joins TRBV19 and TRBJ1-6; weak D call: TRBD1 (5 bases). This CDR3 has 17 residues. Germline V lookup: CDR1 LNHDA, CDR2 SQIVND (reference sequence). V gave up 6 bases and J gave up 7 bases, with 22 bases separating them. In DNA form, the CDR3 reads TGTGCCAGTAGCACATCCGGGGGAATTTTAGGCAATTCACCCCTCCACTTT. Translating gives CASSTSGGILGNSPLHF.